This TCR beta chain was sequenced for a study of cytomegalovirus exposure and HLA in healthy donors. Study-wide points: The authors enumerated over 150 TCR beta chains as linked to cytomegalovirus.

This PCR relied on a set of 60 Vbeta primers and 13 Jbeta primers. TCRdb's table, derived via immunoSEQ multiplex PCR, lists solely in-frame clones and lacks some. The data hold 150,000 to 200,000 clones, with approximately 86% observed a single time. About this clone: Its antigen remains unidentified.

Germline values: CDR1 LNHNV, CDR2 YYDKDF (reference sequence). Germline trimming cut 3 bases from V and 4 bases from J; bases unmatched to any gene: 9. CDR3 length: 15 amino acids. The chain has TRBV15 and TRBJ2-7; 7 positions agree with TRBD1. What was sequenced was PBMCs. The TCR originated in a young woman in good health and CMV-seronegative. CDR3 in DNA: TGTGCCACCAGCAGGAGGGACAGCCACCCATACGAGCAGTACTTC. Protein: CATSRRDSHPYEQYF.